One sample yielded the 30 T cell receptor beta chains listed below, sequenced in a study of blood T cell repertoires in COVID-19. The method was immunoSEQ multiplex PCR; TCRdb's version includes in-frame clones alone and lacks a portion of them. The sample shows about 140,000 clones, about 90% of them seen only once. Material for sequencing was PBMCs or T cells enriched from blood (not recorded which). These receptor sequences come from a man aged 55 to 70 who had recovered from COVID-19.

This clone was picked up one time. The rearrangement uses TRBV10-3 and TRBJ2-1; 10 bases are shared with TRBD2. V trimming: 3 bases; J trimming: 1 base; junction bases outside the gene matches: 6. CDR3 length: 17 residues. In germline, CDR1 is ENHRY, CDR2 SYGVKD. CDR3 amino acids: CAISDLAGVTSYNEQFF. For the CDR3, the DNA is TGTGCCATCAGTGATCTAGCGGGGGTGACATCCTACAATGAGCAGTTCTTC.

The chain carries TRBV10-2 and TRBJ1-4; 8 nucleotides agree with TRBD1. From germline, CDR1 is WSHSY and CDR2 SAAADI. The CDR3 covers 14 residues. With V trimmed by 6 bases and J by 4 bases, 4 bases remained unmatched. CDR3 in DNA: TGCGCCAGCAGGACAGGGGAACTTAATGAAAAACTGTTTTTT. Amino acid sequence: CASRTGELNEKLFF.

The genes are TRBV18 and TRBJ2-2, with 8 bases identical to TRBD2. V dropped 5 bases and J dropped 5; count of bases not matched to a gene: 4. The CDR3 is 14 residues long. Germline values: CDR1 KGHSH, CDR2 LQKENI. CDR3 sequence: CASSSGLVTGELFF. The DNA of the CDR3 is TGTGCCAGCTCATCGGGACTAGTAACCGGGGAGCTGTTTTTT.

This chain connects TRBV19 to TRBJ1-1, with 7 bases identical to TRBD1. The CDR3 length is 14 residues. Trimming removed 6 bases from V and 4 bases from J; junction bases left unmatched: 8. Germline V CDR1 and CDR2: LNHDA, SQIVND (reference sequence). CDR3 DNA sequence: TGTGCCAGTAGCCGACAGGGACGTGGCACTGAAGCTTTCTTT. Protein sequence: CASSRQGRGTEAFF. The full variable domain, with the rest looked up from reference TRBV19 and TRBJ1-1, is DGGITQSPKYLFRKEGQNVTLSCEQNLNHDAMYWYRQDPGQGLRLIYYSQIVNDFQKGDIAEGYSVSREKKESFPLTVTSAQKNPTAFYLCASSRQGRGTEAFFGQGTRLTVV.

V is TRBV11-2 and J is TRBJ1-4; 7 bases agree with TRBD1. The CDR3 has 15 amino acids. With V trimmed by 4 bases and J by 3 bases, 5 bases remained unmatched. From germline, CDR1 is SGHAT and CDR2 FQNNGV. CDR3 nucleotide sequence: TGTGCCAGCAGCTCGCAGGGGGTTCCTAATGAAAAACTGTTTTTT. It yields the protein CASSSQGVPNEKLFF.

The chain uses TRBV7-2 and TRBJ2-5; D unclear. The germline V gene encodes CDR1 SGHTA and CDR2 FQGNSA. CDR3 length equals 12 residues. V lost 5 bases to trimming and J lost 5 bases, with 9 bases between them. The DNA of the CDR3 is TGTGCCAGCAGCCGCCGGTGGGAGACCCAGTACTTC. Residues: CASSRRWETQYF.

The rearrangement joins TRBV27 to TRBJ2-1; a possible D gene is TRBD1 (6 bases). The CDR3 covers 14 residues. CDR1 MNHEY and CDR2 SMNVEV come from the germline V gene (reference sequence). Deletions cut 0 bases from V and 4 bases from J, with 7 bases between. CDR3 amino acids: CASSLSRGYNEQFF. The CDR3 DNA follows: TGTGCCAGCAGTTTATCTAGGGGGTACAATGAGCAGTTCTTC.

The genes are TRBV12-3 or TRBV12-4 and TRBJ1-2, with unresolved D. The CDR3 has 11 amino acids. The V end was cut by 11 bases, the J end by 8 bases, with 15 bases between. CDR3 nucleotides: TGTGCCGCGCGGCGGGCGCAGGGCTACACCTTC. It specifies CAARRAQGYTF.

This sequence joins TRBV4-2 and TRBJ2-1; a weak D match, TRBD1 (6 bases). There are 14 residues in the CDR3. The V end was cut by 0 bases, the J end by 7 bases, with 10 bases between. The germline V gene has CDR1 LGHNA and CDR2 YNFKEQ. The CDR3 region is CASSQETGRNEQFF. The CDR3 DNA reads TGTGCCAGCAGCCAAGAGACAGGTAGAAATGAGCAGTTCTTC.

The rearrangement links TRBV28 to TRBJ2-1; 8 nucleotides align to TRBD2. V gave up 3 bases and J gave up 6 bases; unmatched junction bases: 16. CDR3 length: 18 residues. CDR1 is MDHEN and CDR2 is SYDVKM in the germline V gene. The CDR3 loop is CASSFPQRGGRIPNEQFF. DNA of the CDR3: TGTGCCAGCAGTTTTCCCCAACGGGGGGGACGGATTCCCAATGAGCAGTTCTTC.

CDR3: CASSESGLYGYTF. CDR3 DNA: TGCGCCAGCAGTGAGTCGGGACTCTATGGCTACACCTTC. The chain employs TRBV10-2 and TRBJ1-2; maybe TRBD1 (5 bases). The CDR3 loop spans 13 amino acids. V lost 0 bases and J lost 4, with 6 bases in between. Germline CDR1 reads WSHSY; CDR2 reads SAAADI.

The chain employs TRBV5-4 and TRBJ2-7; TRBD1 matches 7 bases. The CDR3 has 14 residues. Germline values: CDR1 SGHNT, CDR2 YYREEE (reference sequence). The V segment lost 4 bases and the J segment 3 bases; nucleotides outside the gene matches: 7. In DNA, the CDR3 is TGTGCCAGCAGCAAGCCGGGACAGCTCTACGAGCAGTACTTC. Translation: CASSKPGQLYEQYF.

This chain's CDR3 is CASSLRSGTTDTQYF. As DNA, the CDR3 is TGTGCCAGCAGCTTACGAAGCGGAACCACAGATACGCAGTATTTT. The V and J genes are TRBV7-3 and TRBJ2-3; a possible D gene is TRBD2 (5 bases). The CDR3 totals 15 residues. Per germline, CDR1 SGHTA and CDR2 FQGTGA. V shed 2 bases and J shed 2 bases, with 11 bases lying between them.

V is TRBV9 and J is TRBJ1-1; 8 nucleotides line up with TRBD1. V lost 4 bases and J lost 4; bases outside the gene matches: 9. The CDR3 is 15 residues long. The germline V gene has CDR1 SGDLS and CDR2 YYNGEE. The CDR3 sequence is CASSPTGEQSTEAFF. The CDR3 coding sequence is TGTGCCAGCAGCCCGACAGGGGAGCAGAGCACTGAAGCTTTCTTT.

V is TRBV7-6 and J is TRBJ1-1, with 10 positions matching TRBD1. With V trimmed by 5 bases and J by 2 bases, 5 bases remained unmatched. Germline CDR1 SGHVS, CDR2 FNYEAQ. The CDR3 sequence is 15 residues long. CDR3 sequence reads: CASSPGTGVNTEAFF. CDR3 sequence (DNA): TGTGCCAGCAGCCCAGGGACAGGGGTAAACACTGAAGCTTTCTTT.

The chain couples TRBV11-2 to TRBJ2-2; D remains unclear. This CDR3 is built from 14 residues. V was clipped by 1 base and J by 5 bases, with 8 bases between them. Germline V lookup: CDR1 SGHAT, CDR2 FQNNGV. The CDR3 coding sequence is TGTGCCAGCAGCTTAGTACAGACAACCGGGGAGCTGTTTTTT. It codes for CASSLVQTTGELFF.

CDR3 DNA sequence: TGTGCCAGCAGCGCCGGGACTAGCACCGGGGAGCTGTTTTTT. Translating gives CASSAGTSTGELFF. The rearrangement uses TRBV9 and TRBJ2-2; 8 nucleotides align to TRBD2. Trimming at V came to 3 bases and at J to 4 bases, leaving 2 bases not matched to a gene. The CDR3 length is 14 residues. Germline CDR1 reads SGDLS; CDR2 reads YYNGEE.

The rearrangement uses TRBV20-1 and TRBJ1-1; D remains unclear. Germline lookup yields CDR1 DFQATT and CDR2 SNEGSKA (reference sequence). The CDR3 contains 11 residues. Between the trimmed V and J ends, which lost 6 bases and 11 bases, there was a span of 16 bases. Here the CDR3 reads CSAPTPFGAFF. DNA of the CDR3: TGCAGTGCCCCTACACCATTCGGGGCTTTCTTT.

The chain recombines TRBV5-6 with TRBJ1-1; 9 nucleotides agree with TRBD1. With 2 bases clipped from V and 5 bases from J, the junction kept 7 bases outside the gene matches. The CDR3 has 15 amino acids. The germline CDR1 and CDR2 sequences are SGHDT and YYEEEE. The CDR3 sequence: CASSFLDRGGTEAFF. CDR3 coding DNA: TGTGCCAGCAGCTTTCTGGACAGGGGCGGTACTGAAGCTTTCTTT.

The rearrangement links TRBV19 to TRBJ2-7, with D hard to call. CDR1 and CDR2 from the germline V gene are LNHDA and SQIVND (reference sequence). Trimming stripped 4 bases from V and 7 bases from J, with 8 bases between. The CDR3 extends over 11 amino acids. CDR3: CASSNTREQYF. CDR3 DNA: TGTGCCAGTAGTAACACAAGAGAGCAGTACTTC.

The J gene is TRBJ1-4, the V gene TRBV6-5; the match to TRBD1 covers 9 bases. Trimming at V came to 10 bases and at J to 11 bases, leaving 8 bases not matched to a gene. CDR1 MNHEY and CDR2 SVGAGI come from the germline V gene. The CDR3 extends over 12 amino acids. The CDR3: CAIGDRAWKLFF. The CDR3 DNA follows: TGTGCCATTGGGGACAGGGCGTGGAAACTGTTTTTT.

V gene TRBV18 combines with J gene TRBJ2-2; 8 bases match TRBD1. CDR1 is KGHSH, CDR2 LQKENI, per germline. The CDR3 runs 15 residues. Trimming took 4 bases from V and 5 from J; bases not matched to a gene: 6. CDR3 DNA: TGTGCCAGCTCACGACAGGGGACGATTACCGGGGAGCTGTTTTTT. This sequence encodes CASSRQGTITGELFF.

This clone showed up just a few times. The chain has TRBV9 and TRBJ1-5, with D possibly TRBD1 on 5 matching bases. CDR1 is SGDLS and CDR2 is YYNGEE in the germline V gene. V was clipped by 0 bases and J by 4 bases, with 11 bases between them. The CDR3 totals 15 residues. The CDR3 DNA reads as TGTGCCAGCAGCGTAGGCCAGGGCTTAAATCAGCCCCAGCATTTT. Its protein is CASSVGQGLNQPQHF.

This chain uses TRBV28 with TRBJ2-2; 7 bases line up with TRBD1. Losses at the gene ends were 6 bases for V and 6 bases for J; bases not matched to a gene: 7. Germline CDR1 is MDHEN and CDR2 is SYDVKM. There are 14 residues in the CDR3. As DNA, the CDR3 is TGTGCCAGCAGGGAGAGACAGGGAGCCGGGGAGCTGTTTTTT. Amino acids: CASRERQGAGELFF.

This clone was detected once. The J gene is TRBJ2-1, the V gene TRBV4-1, with D maybe TRBD2 (6 bases). There are 17 residues in the CDR3. With 1 base removed from V and 0 bases from J, the gap between germline ends came to 13 bases. Germline V gene data show CDR1 as MGHRA and CDR2 as YSYEKL. CDR3 amino acids: CASSQVRRASSYNEQFF. The CDR3 DNA is TGCGCCAGCAGCCAAGTACGGAGGGCTAGCTCCTACAATGAGCAGTTCTTC.

The chain links TRBV7-9 to TRBJ1-1; D is undetermined. Germline V gene sequence: CDR1 SEHNR, CDR2 FQNEAQ (reference sequence). This CDR3 spans 13 amino acids. V was clipped by 5 bases and J by 1 base, with 8 bases between them. As DNA, the CDR3 is TGTGCCAGCAGCGTCAGTTCGAACACTGAAGCTTTCTTT. Translating gives CASSVSSNTEAFF.

This clone was detected once. The rearrangement joins TRBV19 to TRBJ1-2; D is perhaps TRBD1 (5 bases). The CDR3 sequence is 13 residues long. CDR1 LNHDA and CDR2 SQIVND come from the germline V gene (reference sequence). Trimming left V 7 bases short and J 7 bases short, with 16 bases between. CDR3 nucleotide sequence: TGTGCCAGTAATCTTCGTTGGGGCTCTGGCTACACCTTC. It codes for CASNLRWGSGYTF.

This clone was counted once. The rearrangement uses TRBV7-3 and TRBJ2-5; TRBD2 aligns across 11 bases. The CDR3 is 15 amino acids. The junction had 4 bases not matched to a gene; V was cut back by 4 bases and J by 3 bases. Germline CDR1 and CDR2: SGHTA and FQGTGA. CDR3 sequence: CASSSPGLAEETQYF. The CDR3 bases are TGTGCCAGCAGCTCCCCGGGACTAGCGGAAGAGACCCAGTACTTC.

The chain employs TRBV10-2 and TRBJ2-3; 8 bases agree with TRBD2. CDR1 WSHSY and CDR2 SAAADI come from the germline V gene. The CDR3 covers 15 residues. The junction had 8 bases not matched to a gene; V was cut back by 7 bases and J by 2 bases. In DNA form, the CDR3 reads TGCGCCAGCACGGACAGCGGGGGATACACAGATACGCAGTATTTT. Its protein product is CASTDSGGYTDTQYF.

The gene calls are TRBV28 and TRBJ1-1; D is undetermined. V lost 2 bases and J 9 bases, leaving 10 bases between the germline ends. The V gene's germline CDR1 is MDHEN and CDR2 SYDVKM. The CDR3 runs to 12 residues. CDR3 in DNA: TGTGCCAGCAGTTTAATTCTATCTAAAGCTTTCTTT. Encoded protein: CASSLILSKAFF.